The T cell receptor (beta chain) under discussion was sequenced for a study of graft-versus-host responses after intestinal transplantation. In the study overall: Each recipient received a multivisceral, liver-intestinal, or isolated intestinal graft. Anti-thymocyte globulin was used for induction in all recipients, who then took tacrolimus and steroids for approximately 3 years. Findings and caveats of the study: Researchers found peak circulating GvH clone levels linked to early post-transplant HvG declines.

Notes on this clone: What it recognizes is unknown.

This CDR3 spans 14 amino acids. V was pared by 3 bases and J by 6 bases, with 15 bases between. The germline V gene encodes CDR1 MDHEN and CDR2 SYDVKM. TCRdb keeps only in-frame clones here, not all; method: immunoSEQ multiplex PCR. The table lists more than 45,000 clones, 90% to 95% of them singletons, with 2.5% to 3% in the top ten. Sequencing was performed on PBMCs, taken around 120 days after intestinal transplantation. This receptor was taken from a human patient who received an intestinal transplant, so some T cells may come from the graft donor. The chain links TRBV28 to TRBJ2-7, with D perhaps assigned TRBD1 or TRBD2 (5 bases each). This CDR3 is CASSLGLAWAEQYF. DNA for the CDR3: TGTGCCAGCAGTTTGGGGCTAGCTTGGGCCGAGCAGTACTTC.